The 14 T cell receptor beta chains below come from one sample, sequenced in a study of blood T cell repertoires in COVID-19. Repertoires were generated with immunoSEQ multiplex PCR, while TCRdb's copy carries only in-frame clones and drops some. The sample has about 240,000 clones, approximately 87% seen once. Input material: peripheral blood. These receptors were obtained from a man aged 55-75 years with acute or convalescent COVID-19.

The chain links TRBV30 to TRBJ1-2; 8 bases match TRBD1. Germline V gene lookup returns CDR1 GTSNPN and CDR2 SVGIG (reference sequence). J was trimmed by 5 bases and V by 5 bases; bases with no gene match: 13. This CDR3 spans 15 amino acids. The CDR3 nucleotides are TGTGCCTGGGTCCTGCCGGGACAGGATGGGTATGGCTACACCTTC. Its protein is CAWVLPGQDGYGYTF.

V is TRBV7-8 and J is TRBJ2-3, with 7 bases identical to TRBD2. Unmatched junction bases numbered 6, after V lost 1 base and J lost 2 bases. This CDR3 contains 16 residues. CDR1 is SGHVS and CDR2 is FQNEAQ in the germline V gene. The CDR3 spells CASSLVPSGITDTQYF. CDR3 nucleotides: TGTGCCAGCAGCTTAGTGCCTAGCGGAATCACAGATACGCAGTATTTT.

The CDR3 spells CASSLAGGNEQFF. Here the CDR3 DNA reads TGTGCCAGTAGCCTAGCGGGAGGCAATGAGCAGTTCTTC. This sequence joins TRBV19 and TRBJ2-1; 11 positions match TRBD2. Germline assignment: CDR1 LNHDA and CDR2 SQIVND (reference sequence). The V gene end was trimmed by 6 bases and the J gene end by 6 bases; junction bases not matched to a gene: 1. CDR3 size: 13 residues.

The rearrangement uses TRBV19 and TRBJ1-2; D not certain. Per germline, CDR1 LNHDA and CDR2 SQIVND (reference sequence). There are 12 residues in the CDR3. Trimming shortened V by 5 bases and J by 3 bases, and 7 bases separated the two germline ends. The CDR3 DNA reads TGTGCCAGTAGTCTTTCGGACTATGGCTACACCTTC. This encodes CASSLSDYGYTF.

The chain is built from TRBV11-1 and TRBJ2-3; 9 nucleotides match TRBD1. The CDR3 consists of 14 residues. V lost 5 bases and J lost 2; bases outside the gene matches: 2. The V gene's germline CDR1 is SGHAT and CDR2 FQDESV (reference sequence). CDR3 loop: CASSRDRATDTQYF. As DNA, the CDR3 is TGTGCCAGCAGCCGGGACAGGGCCACAGATACGCAGTATTTT.

This CDR3 reads CASSSMEISTDTQYF. The DNA of the CDR3 is TGTGCCAGCAGCTCCATGGAGATAAGCACAGATACGCAGTATTTT. This chain joins TRBV11-2 and TRBJ2-3; the D is unclear. Trimming pared 4 bases from V and 0 bases from J, leaving 11 bases between. The germline CDR1 and CDR2 sequences are SGHAT and FQNNGV. The CDR3 totals 15 residues. Full variable domain (missing parts from reference TRBV11-2 and TRBJ2-3): EAGVAQSPRYKIIEKRQSVAFWCNPISGHATLYWYQQILGQGPKLLIQFQNNGVVDDSQLPKDRFSAERLKGVDSTLKIQPAKLEDSAVYLCASSSMEISTDTQYFGPGTRLTVL.

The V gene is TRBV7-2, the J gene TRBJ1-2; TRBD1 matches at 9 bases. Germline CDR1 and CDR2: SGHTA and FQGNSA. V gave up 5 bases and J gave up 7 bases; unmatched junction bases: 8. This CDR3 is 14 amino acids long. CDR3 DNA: TGTGCCAGCAGCCCAAACAGGGGGCAGGGTGGCTACACCTTC. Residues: CASSPNRGQGGYTF. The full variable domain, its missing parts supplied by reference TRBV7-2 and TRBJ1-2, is GAGVSQSPSNKVTEKGKDVELRCDPISGHTALYWYRQSLGQGLEFLIYFQGNSAPDKSGLPSDRFSAERTGGSVSTLTIQRTQQEDSAVYLCASSPNRGQGGYTFGSGTRLTVV.

This CDR3 reads CATTFNRDLSYEQYF. In DNA form, the CDR3 reads TGTGCCACCACCTTCAACCGGGATCTCTCCTACGAGCAGTACTTC. The chain combines TRBV6-5 with TRBJ2-7, with a possible D match to TRBD2 (5 bases). The germline CDR1 and CDR2 sequences are MNHEY and SVGAGI. This CDR3 has 15 residues. Deletions cut 10 bases from V and 0 bases from J, with 19 bases between.

DNA for the CDR3: TGTGCCAGCAGCGCGAGGGACAGGGCCCACACCGGGGAGCTGTTTTTT. It codes for CASSARDRAHTGELFF. The chain links TRBV9 to TRBJ2-2, with 9 positions matching TRBD1. CDR1 and CDR2 (germline): SGDLS, YYNGEE. This CDR3 is 16 amino acids long. After removal of 3 bases from V and 3 bases from J, the junction contained 6 bases not matched to a gene.

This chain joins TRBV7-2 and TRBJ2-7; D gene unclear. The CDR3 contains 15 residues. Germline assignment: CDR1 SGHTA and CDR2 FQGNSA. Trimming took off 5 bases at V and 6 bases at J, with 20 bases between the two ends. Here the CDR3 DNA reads TGTGCCAGCAGCCTCCTCCTGGCTCCGAGGAGCGAGCAGTACTTC. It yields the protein CASSLLLAPRSEQYF.

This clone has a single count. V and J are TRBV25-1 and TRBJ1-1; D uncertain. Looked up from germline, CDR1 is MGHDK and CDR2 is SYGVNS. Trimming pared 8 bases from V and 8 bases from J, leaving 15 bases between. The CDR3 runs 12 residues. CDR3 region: CASPSPTGEAFF. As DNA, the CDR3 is TGTGCCAGCCCCTCTCCTACGGGGGAAGCTTTCTTT.

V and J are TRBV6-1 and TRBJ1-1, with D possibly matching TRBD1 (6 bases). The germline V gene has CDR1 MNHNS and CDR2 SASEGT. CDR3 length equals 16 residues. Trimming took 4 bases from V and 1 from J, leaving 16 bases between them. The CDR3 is CASSGHSTGENTEAFF. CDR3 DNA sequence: TGTGCCAGCAGTGGCCATTCGACAGGCGAGAACACTGAAGCTTTCTTT.

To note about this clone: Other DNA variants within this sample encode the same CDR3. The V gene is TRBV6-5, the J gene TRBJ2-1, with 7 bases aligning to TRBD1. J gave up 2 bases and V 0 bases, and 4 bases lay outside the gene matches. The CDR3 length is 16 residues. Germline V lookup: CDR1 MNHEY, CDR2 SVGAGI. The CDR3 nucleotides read TGTGCCAGCAGTTACTCGAACAGGGGCCCCTACAATGAGCAGTTCTTC. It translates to CASSYSNRGPYNEQFF.

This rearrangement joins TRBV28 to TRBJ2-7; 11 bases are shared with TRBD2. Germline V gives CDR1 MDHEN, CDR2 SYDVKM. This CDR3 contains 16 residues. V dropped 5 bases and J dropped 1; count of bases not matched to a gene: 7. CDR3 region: CASSTPGLAVSYEQYF. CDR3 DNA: TGTGCCAGCAGTACCCCGGGACTAGCGGTTTCCTACGAGCAGTACTTC.